Following are 13 T cell receptor beta chains from one sample sequenced in a study of early T cells in non-severe SARS-CoV-2 infection. TCRdb independently ran MiXCR on the 5' RACE reads; one entry per CDR3 protein. Of 30,000 to 40,000 distinct CDR3 sequences in the sample, almost 6% were seen once. Material: whole blood. The receptor set was obtained from an adult who was a healthcare worker with PCR-confirmed SARS-CoV-2 infection or an uninfected control (not recorded which).

This clonotype has a count of ten or more. The chain has TRBV9 and TRBJ1-1; D is unclear. Germline CDR1 SGDLS, CDR2 YYNGEE. Trimming stripped 0 bases from V and 4 bases from J, with 10 bases between. The CDR3 length is 14 residues. The CDR3: CASSVGPIGTEAFF. The CDR3 DNA sequence: TGTGCCAGCAGCGTAGGACCGATCGGCACTGAAGCTTTCTTT.

This clonotype was found many times. The chain combines TRBV5-1 with TRBJ2-1, with 8 bases matching TRBD1. The germline V gene encodes CDR1 SGHRS and CDR2 YFSETQ. V was clipped by 4 bases and J by 4 bases; unmatched bases: 7. This CDR3 has 15 residues. The CDR3, as DNA: TGCGCCAGCAGCAAGACAGGGGCCGGATACAATGAGCAGTTCTTC. It translates to CASSKTGAGYNEQFF. Combining the CDR3 with reference TRBV5-1 and TRBJ2-1 gives the whole variable domain KAGVTQTPRYLIKTRGQQVTLSCSPISGHRSVSWYQQTPGQGLQFLFEYFSETQRNKGNFPGRFSGRQFSNSRSEMNVSTLELGDSALYLCASSKTGAGYNEQFFGPGTRLTVL.

This clonotype was seen at least ten times. This chain joins TRBV9 and TRBJ2-3, with 10 bases aligning to TRBD2. Per the germline V gene, CDR1 is SGDLS and CDR2 is YYNGEE. The trim removed 0 bases at V and 4 bases at J, leaving 5 bases unmatched. The CDR3 contains 16 residues. The CDR3 protein is CASSVASGRAPDTQYF. CDR3 sequence (DNA): TGTGCCAGCAGCGTAGCGAGCGGGAGGGCCCCAGATACGCAGTATTTT.

The rearrangement links TRBV7-2 to TRBJ2-1; D gene uncertain. CDR1 and CDR2 from the germline V gene are SGHTA and FQGNSA. This CDR3 comprises 15 residues. V lost 5 bases to trimming and J lost 0 bases, with 11 bases between them. The CDR3 coding sequence is TGTGCCAGCAGCCTAGACGGACGCTCCTACAATGAGCAGTTCTTC. Its protein is CASSLDGRSYNEQFF.

In its sample, this clonotype was seen many times. The chain recombines TRBV7-9 with TRBJ2-3, with D uncertain. V lost 5 bases and J 5 bases, leaving 20 bases between the germline ends. CDR1 is SEHNR and CDR2 is FQNEAQ in the germline V gene (reference sequence). The CDR3 has 16 amino acids. CDR3 sequence (DNA): TGTGCCAGCAGCCCAACCCTAGGGCGCTTGGGAGATACGCAGTATTTT. It yields the protein CASSPTLGRLGDTQYF.

There are a few counts of this clonotype. The chain combines TRBV29-1 with TRBJ1-1; D not certain. V shed 3 bases and J shed 1 base, with 9 bases lying between them. Per the germline V gene, CDR1 is SQVTM and CDR2 is ANQGSEA. The CDR3 has 13 amino acids. CDR3 DNA sequence: TGCAGCGTTGAGGGCGGAACGAACACTGAAGCTTTCTTT. Its protein product is CSVEGGTNTEAFF. The whole variable domain, filled in from reference TRBV29-1 and TRBJ1-1, reads SAVISQKPSRDICQRGTSLTIQCQVDSQVTMMFWYRQQPGQSLTLIATANQGSEATYESGFVIDKFPISRPNLTFSTLTVSNMSPEDSSIYLCSVEGGTNTEAFFGQGTRLTVV.

This rearrangement joins TRBV12-3 or TRBV12-4 to TRBJ1-3, with unresolved D. This CDR3 is built from 14 residues. Trimming removed 6 bases at V and 0 bases at J, with 9 bases between. CDR3 sequence reads: CASSPTSSGNTIYF. CDR3 sequence (DNA): TGTGCCAGCAGCCCGACCAGCTCTGGAAACACCATATATTTT.

This clonotype has at least ten counts. The J gene is TRBJ2-2, the V gene TRBV5-1; maybe TRBD1 (7 bases). This CDR3 is built from 15 residues. Looked up from germline, CDR1 is SGHRS and CDR2 is YFSETQ. The V and J ends lost 1 base and 6 bases respectively, with 13 bases between them. As DNA, the CDR3 is TGCGCCAGCAGCTTGATTCAGGGGGGCTCCGGGGAGCTGTTTTTT. Translation: CASSLIQGGSGELFF.

Turning to this clonotype: A read error may be the cause here, since a much bigger clone is one base away. V gene TRBV29-1 combines with J gene TRBJ2-6; D is uncertain. CDR3 length: 13 amino acids. Germline values: CDR1 SQVTM, CDR2 ANQGSEA. DNA of the CDR3: TGCAGCGTCCCCTCCCCTGGGACCAACGTCCTGACTTTC. Protein sequence: CSVPSPGTNVLTF. Full variable domain (outside the CDR3, taken from reference TRBV29-1 and TRBJ2-6): SAVISQKPSRDICQRGTSLTIQCQVDSQVTMMFWYRQQPGQSLTLIATANQGSEATYESGFVIDKFPISRPNLTFSTLTVSNMSPEDSSIYLCSVPSPGTNVLTFGAGSRLTVL.

The J gene is TRBJ2-3, the V gene TRBV3-1; unclear D gene. V lost 4 bases and J lost 5, with 13 bases in between. Germline V gene data show CDR1 as LGHDT and CDR2 as YNNKEL (reference sequence). The CDR3 extends over 14 amino acids. The CDR3 sequence: CASSPRGQLDTQYF. CDR3 in DNA: TGTGCCAGCAGCCCTCGTGGGCAGCTAGATACGCAGTATTTT.

This clonotype is categorized as medium-sized. The chain links TRBV11-2 to TRBJ2-7; D might be TRBD1 (6 bases). Germline CDR1 reads SGHAT; CDR2 reads FQNNGV. The CDR3 sequence is 14 residues long. V shed 6 bases and J shed 1 base, with 13 bases lying between them. In DNA, the CDR3 is TGTGCCAGCAGTTCGCATACAGGGTCCTACGAGCAGTACTTC. Amino acids: CASSSHTGSYEQYF.

This clonotype was seen more than once but under ten times. The chain links TRBV20-1 to TRBJ1-2; D gene unclear. The CDR3 is 14 amino acids. Trimming cost V 3 bases and J 2 bases, with 13 bases left between them. Germline-derived CDR1 and CDR2 are DFQATT and SNEGSKA (reference sequence). CDR3: CSARGSAANYGYTF. The CDR3 DNA reads as TGCAGTGCTAGGGGCTCGGCGGCGAACTATGGCTACACCTTC.

This clonotype was found a few times. The chain employs TRBV20-1 and TRBJ2-1; 7 bases are a match to TRBD1. Germline V CDR1 and CDR2: DFQATT, SNEGSKA (reference sequence). J gave up 9 bases and V 1 base, and 12 bases lay outside the gene matches. CDR3 size: 15 residues. The CDR3 region is CSARALTGDQGEQFF. The DNA for the CDR3 is TGCAGTGCTAGAGCCCTCACAGGGGATCAGGGTGAGCAGTTCTTC.